What follows describes a single T cell receptor (beta chain). As yet, its antigen is unknown. At one end the junction does not follow the germline gene, possibly because of a read error. Germline CDR1 and CDR2: SGHAT and FQNNGV. The CDR3 totals 12 residues. This specimen comes from a study of tumor and adjacent non-tumor tissue in lung cancer. This sample's RNA came from whole unsorted tissue. The normal lung tissue was taken more than 3 cm from the tumor edge. Study findings and constraints: Higher tumor TCR diversity was associated with shorter survival.

TCRbeta libraries were built with three rounds of nested PCR, modified from ARM-PCR. TCRdb reanalysed the multiplex PCR reads using MiXCR and keeps one entry per CDR3 protein. The repertoire consists of tens of thousands of distinct CDR3 sequences, with roughly two thirds occurring once and the leading ten covering over 15%. This TCR came from a woman aged 40 to 49 with non-small cell lung cancer. This chain links TRBV11-2 with TRBJ2-7, with D possibly being TRBD2 (6 bases). The sequencing input was distant non-tumor lung tissue. The CDR3 spells CDSNSDYYEQYF. The CDR3 DNA reads TGTGACAGCAACTCGGACTATTATGAGCAGTACTTC.